This T cell receptor beta chain was observed in a study of CD8+ T cells in alopecia areata. cDNA prepared by RNA extraction and subsequent reverse transcription served as the template for sequencing. Sequencing used immunoSEQ multiplex PCR; TCRdb keeps in-frame clones, though not all of them. This table holds over 85,000 clones, under 70% found once. Stated treatment: oral pan-JAK inhibitor, 5-10 mg twice daily. V trimming: 3 bases; J trimming: 1 base; junction bases outside the gene matches: 9. The CDR3 runs to 17 residues. Looked up from germline, CDR1 is MGHRA and CDR2 is YSYEKL. This receptor was identified in a human donor with alopecia areata. V is TRBV4-1 and J is TRBJ1-1, with 9 bases matching TRBD1. The sample was CD8+ T cells sorted from blood, taken at week 4, from a patient treated with tofacitinib. DNA for the CDR3: TGCGCCAGCAGCCATTCACCGGGACAGGGCGGGAACACTGAAGCTTTCTTT. Its protein is CASSHSPGQGGNTEAFF.